These T cell receptor beta chains were read from a single sample in a study of T cells expressing NK-cell markers. TCRdb re-called the 5' RACE reads; one entry per CDR3 protein, DNA not given. This listing includes about 430,000 distinct CDR3 sequences. Sequenced input: blood T cells: a sorted CD56 or NKG2C T cell subset, CD4+ or CD8+ T cells, or bulk PBMC T cells (not recorded which). Source of these receptors: a woman in her fifties or sixties in good health. Both conserved end residues are part of each CDR3.

>TRBV5-1|TRBJ2-1|13
CASSSPGWHEQFF
>TRBV10-3|TRBJ1-3|15
CAISDPTGSGNTIYF
>TRBV7-2|TRBJ2-5|14
CASSSTDSQETQYF
>TRBV20-1|TRBJ2-5|17
CSASVPRAGQLQETQYF
>TRBV29-1|TRBJ1-1|13
CSVEDRENTEAFF
>TRBV12-3/TRBV12-4|TRBJ2-3|13
CASSGGGPDTQYF
>TRBV3-1|TRBJ1-4|14
CASSFRDRNEKLFF
>TRBV5-1|TRBJ2-3|18
CASSLRTSGSIAVDTQYF
>TRBV9|TRBJ2-1|15
CASSAGGRGGNEQFF
>TRBV6-5|TRBJ1-3|16
CASSRTGFGSGNTIYF
>TRBV5-1|TRBJ1-3|17
CASSFGPGDSSGNTIYF
>TRBV12-3/TRBV12-4|TRBJ2-3|12
CASGPGTDTQYF
>TRBV5-1|TRBJ2-7|12
CASSLTGSEQYF
>TRBV10-3|TRBJ2-7|18
CAISEFSFAGDVNYEQYF
>TRBV6-6|TRBJ2-6|15
CASSLARGGIVVLTF
>TRBV3-1|TRBJ2-3|15
CASSQLDTRTDTQYF
>TRBV29-1|TRBJ2-7|14
CSVEMGWGWGEQYF
>TRBV5-1|TRBJ2-2|15
CASSFALTNTGELFF
>TRBV12-3/TRBV12-4|TRBJ1-1|13
CASSGLRSTEAFF
>TRBV29-1|TRBJ2-4|15
CSVVRTGGSKNIQYF
>TRBV5-1|TRBJ2-1|15
CASSLVGTSESEQFF
>TRBV12-3/TRBV12-4|TRBJ1-5|16
CASSPLGQGANQPQHF
>TRBV7-9|TRBJ2-1|16
CASSSRAEGRENEQFF
>TRBV5-6|TRBJ2-2|13
CASSRRNTGELFF